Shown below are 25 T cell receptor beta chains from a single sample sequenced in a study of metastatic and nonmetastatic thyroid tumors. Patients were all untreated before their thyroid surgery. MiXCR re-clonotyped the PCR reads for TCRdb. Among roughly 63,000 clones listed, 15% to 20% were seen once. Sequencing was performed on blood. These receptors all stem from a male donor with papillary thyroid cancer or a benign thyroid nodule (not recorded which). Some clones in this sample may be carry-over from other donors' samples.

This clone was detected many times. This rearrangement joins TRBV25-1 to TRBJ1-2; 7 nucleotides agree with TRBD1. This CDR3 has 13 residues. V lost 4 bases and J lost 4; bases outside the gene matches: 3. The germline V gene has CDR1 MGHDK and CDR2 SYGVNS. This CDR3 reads CASSAGQIYGYTF. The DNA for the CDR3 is TGTGCCAGCAGTGCGGGACAGATCTATGGCTACACCTTC.

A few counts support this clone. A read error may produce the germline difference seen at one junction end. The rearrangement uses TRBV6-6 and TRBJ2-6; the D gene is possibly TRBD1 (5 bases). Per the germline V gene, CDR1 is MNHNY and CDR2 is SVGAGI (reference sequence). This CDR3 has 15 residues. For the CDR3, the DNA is TGTGCCAGCAGTTACAGGTTCTCTGGGGCCAACTTCCTGACTTTC. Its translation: CASSYRFSGANFLTF.

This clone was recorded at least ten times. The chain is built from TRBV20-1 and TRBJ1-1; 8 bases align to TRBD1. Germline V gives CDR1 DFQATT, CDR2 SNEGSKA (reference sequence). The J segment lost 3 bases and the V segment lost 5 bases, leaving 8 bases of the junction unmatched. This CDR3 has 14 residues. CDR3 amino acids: CSARGQGGDTEAFF. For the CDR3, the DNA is TGCAGTGCTCGCGGACAGGGTGGGGACACTGAAGCTTTCTTT.

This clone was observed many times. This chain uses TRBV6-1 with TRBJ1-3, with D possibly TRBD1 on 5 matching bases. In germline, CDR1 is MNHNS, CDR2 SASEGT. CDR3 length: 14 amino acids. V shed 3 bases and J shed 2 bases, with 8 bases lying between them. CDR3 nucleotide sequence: TGTGCCAGCAGTGACGGGGGAACTGGAAACACCATATATTTT. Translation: CASSDGGTGNTIYF.

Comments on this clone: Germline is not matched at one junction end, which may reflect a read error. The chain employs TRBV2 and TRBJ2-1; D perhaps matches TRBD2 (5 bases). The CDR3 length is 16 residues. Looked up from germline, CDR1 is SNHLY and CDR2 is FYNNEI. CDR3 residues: CANSGSVGNRYNEQFF. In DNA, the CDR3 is TGTGCCAACAGTGGTAGCGTGGGGAACCGTTACAATGAGCAGTTCTTC.

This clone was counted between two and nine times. The CDR3 coding sequence is TGTGCCAGCAGTTGTACTAGCAGGAACGTCAATGAGCAGTTCTTC. Translation gives CASSCTSRNVNEQFF. The chain recombines TRBV25-1 with TRBJ2-1; weak D call: TRBD2 (6 bases). V lost 5 bases, J lost 6 bases, and 17 bases lay in between. The CDR3 is 15 amino acids. Germline CDR1 and CDR2: MGHDK and SYGVNS.

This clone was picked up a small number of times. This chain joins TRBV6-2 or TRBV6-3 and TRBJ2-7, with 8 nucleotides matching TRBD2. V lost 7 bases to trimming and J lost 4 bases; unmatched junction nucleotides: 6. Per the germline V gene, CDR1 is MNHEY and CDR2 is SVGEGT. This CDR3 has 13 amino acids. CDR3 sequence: CASISSGRYEQYF. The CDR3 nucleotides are TGTGCCAGCATAAGCAGCGGGAGATACGAGCAGTACTTC.

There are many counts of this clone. CDR3 loop: CASSHGDREEETQYF. The CDR3 DNA reads TGTGCCAGCAGTCACGGGGACAGGGAAGAAGAGACCCAGTACTTC. J is TRBJ2-5 and V is TRBV6-1; TRBD1 agrees at 9 bases. CDR3 size: 15 residues. V was pared by 5 bases and J by 3 bases, with 7 bases of the junction left unmatched. Looked up from germline, CDR1 is MNHNS and CDR2 is SASEGT.

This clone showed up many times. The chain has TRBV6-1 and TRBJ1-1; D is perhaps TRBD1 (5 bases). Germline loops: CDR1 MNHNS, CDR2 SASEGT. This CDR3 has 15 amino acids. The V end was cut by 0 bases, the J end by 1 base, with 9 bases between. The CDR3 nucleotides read TGTGCCAGCAGTGAAGCTGTCACAGGGAACACTGAAGCTTTCTTT. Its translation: CASSEAVTGNTEAFF.

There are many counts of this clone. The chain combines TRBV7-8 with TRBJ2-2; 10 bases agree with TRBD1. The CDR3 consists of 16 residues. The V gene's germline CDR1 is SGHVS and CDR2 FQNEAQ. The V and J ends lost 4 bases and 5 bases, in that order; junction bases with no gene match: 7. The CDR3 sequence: CASSSIRDRGTGELFF. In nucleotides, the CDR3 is TGTGCCAGCAGCTCCATCCGGGACAGGGGAACCGGGGAGCTGTTTTTT.

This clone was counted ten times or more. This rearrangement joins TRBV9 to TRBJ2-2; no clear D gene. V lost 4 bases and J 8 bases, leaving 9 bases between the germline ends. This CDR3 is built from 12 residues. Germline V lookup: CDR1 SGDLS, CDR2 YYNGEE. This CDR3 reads CASSSNLGELFF. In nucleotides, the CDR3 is TGTGCCAGCAGCTCCAATCTGGGGGAGCTGTTTTTT.

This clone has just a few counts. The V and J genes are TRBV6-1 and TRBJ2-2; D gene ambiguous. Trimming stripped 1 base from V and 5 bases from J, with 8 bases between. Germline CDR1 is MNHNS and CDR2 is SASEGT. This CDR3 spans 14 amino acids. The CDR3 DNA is TGTGCCAGCAGTGAAGGCGGTACAACCGGGGAGCTGTTTTTT. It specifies CASSEGGTTGELFF.

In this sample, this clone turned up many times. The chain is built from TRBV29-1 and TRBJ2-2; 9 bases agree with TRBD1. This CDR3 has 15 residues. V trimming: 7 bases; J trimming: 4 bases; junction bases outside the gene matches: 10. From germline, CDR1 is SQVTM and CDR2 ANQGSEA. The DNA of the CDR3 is TGCAGCGCTAAAACCGGGACAGGGCTCACCGGGGAGCTGTTTTTT. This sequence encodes CSAKTGTGLTGELFF.

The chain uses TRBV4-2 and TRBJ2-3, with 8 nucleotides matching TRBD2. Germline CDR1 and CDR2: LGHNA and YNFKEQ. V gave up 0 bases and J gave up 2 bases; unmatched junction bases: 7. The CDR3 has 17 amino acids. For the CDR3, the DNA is TGTGCCAGCAGCCAAGATCGACAGCGGGGGCTCACAGATACGCAGTATTTT. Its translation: CASSQDRQRGLTDTQYF.

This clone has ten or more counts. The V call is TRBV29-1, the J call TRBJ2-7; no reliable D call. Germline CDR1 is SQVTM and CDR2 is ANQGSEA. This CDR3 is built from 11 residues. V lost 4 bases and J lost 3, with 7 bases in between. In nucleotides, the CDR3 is TGCAGCGTTGGGTTGAACTACGAGCAGTACTTC. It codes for CSVGLNYEQYF.

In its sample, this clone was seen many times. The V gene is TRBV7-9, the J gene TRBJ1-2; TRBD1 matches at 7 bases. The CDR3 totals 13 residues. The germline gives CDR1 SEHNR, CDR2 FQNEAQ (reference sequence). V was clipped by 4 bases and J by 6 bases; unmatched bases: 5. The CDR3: CASSSRQGDGYTF. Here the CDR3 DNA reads TGTGCCAGCAGCTCCCGACAGGGTGATGGCTACACCTTC.

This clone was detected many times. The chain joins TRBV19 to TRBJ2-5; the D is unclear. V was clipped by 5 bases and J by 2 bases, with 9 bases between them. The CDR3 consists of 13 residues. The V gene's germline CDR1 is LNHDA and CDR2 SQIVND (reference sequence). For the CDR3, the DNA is TGTGCCAGTAGTCTCGCACCTCAAGAGACCCAGTACTTC. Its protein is CASSLAPQETQYF. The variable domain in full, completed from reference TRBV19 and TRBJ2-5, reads DGGITQSPKYLFRKEGQNVTLSCEQNLNHDAMYWYRQDPGQGLRLIYYSQIVNDFQKGDIAEGYSVSREKKESFPLTVTSAQKNPTAFYLCASSLAPQETQYFGPGTRLLVL.

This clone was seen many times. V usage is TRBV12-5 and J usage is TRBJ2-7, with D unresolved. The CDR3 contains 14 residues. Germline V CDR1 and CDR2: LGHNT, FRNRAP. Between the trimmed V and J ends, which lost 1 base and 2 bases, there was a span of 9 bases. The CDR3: CASGLADPPYEQYV. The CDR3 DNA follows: TGTGCTAGTGGTTTGGCGGACCCACCCTACGAGCAGTACGTC.

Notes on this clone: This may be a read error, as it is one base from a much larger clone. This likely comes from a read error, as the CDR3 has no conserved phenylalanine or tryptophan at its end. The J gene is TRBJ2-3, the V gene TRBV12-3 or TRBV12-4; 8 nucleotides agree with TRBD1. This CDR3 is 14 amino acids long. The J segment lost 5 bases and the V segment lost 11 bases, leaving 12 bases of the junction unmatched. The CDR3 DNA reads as TGTGCCTGCAAAAGGACAGGGCCCTTAGATACGCAGTATTCT. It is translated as CACKRTGPLDTQYS.

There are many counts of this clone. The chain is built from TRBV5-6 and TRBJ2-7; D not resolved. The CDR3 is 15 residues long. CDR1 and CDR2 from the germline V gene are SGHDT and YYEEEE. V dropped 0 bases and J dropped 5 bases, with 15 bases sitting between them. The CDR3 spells CASSLAAWGWDEQYF. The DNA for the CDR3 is TGTGCCAGCAGCTTGGCGGCGTGGGGATGGGACGAGCAGTACTTC.

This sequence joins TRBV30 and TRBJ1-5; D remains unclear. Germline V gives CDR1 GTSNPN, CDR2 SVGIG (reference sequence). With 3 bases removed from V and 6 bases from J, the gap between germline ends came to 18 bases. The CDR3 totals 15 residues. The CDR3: CAWSTSDCPSQPQHF. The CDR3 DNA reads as TGTGCCTGGAGCACCTCGGACTGCCCCAGTCAGCCCCAGCATTTT.

CDR3 region: CASSLNYADTQYF. In DNA form, the CDR3 reads TGTGCCAGCAGCTTGAACTATGCAGATACGCAGTATTTT. The chain couples TRBV11-1 to TRBJ2-3; D call uncertain. CDR3 length: 13 amino acids. The germline gives CDR1 SGHAT, CDR2 FQDESV (reference sequence). V gave up 3 bases and J gave up 4 bases, with 8 bases separating them.

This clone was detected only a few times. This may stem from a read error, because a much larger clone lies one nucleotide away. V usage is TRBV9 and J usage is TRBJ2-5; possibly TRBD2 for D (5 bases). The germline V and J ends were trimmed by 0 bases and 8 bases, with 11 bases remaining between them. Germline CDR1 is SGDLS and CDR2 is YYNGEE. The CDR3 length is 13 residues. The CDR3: CASSVDGVHTQYF. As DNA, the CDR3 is TGTGCCAGCAGCGTAGACGGGGTCCATACCCAGTACTTC.

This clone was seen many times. The CDR3, as DNA: TGTGCCAGCCGCAGAACCAAAAACTCCTACAATGAGCAGTTCTTC. This gives the protein CASRRTKNSYNEQFF. The V gene is TRBV2, the J gene TRBJ2-1; no clear D gene. The V end was cut by 8 bases, the J end by 0 bases, with 14 bases between. This CDR3 comprises 15 residues. Germline V gene lookup returns CDR1 SNHLY and CDR2 FYNNEI. Together with reference TRBV2 and TRBJ2-1, the CDR3 gives the full variable domain: EPEVTQTPSHQVTQMGQEVILRCVPISNHLYFYWYRQILGQKVEFLVSFYNNEISEKSEIFDDQFSVERPDGSNFTLKIRSTKLEDSAMYFCASRRTKNSYNEQFFGPGTRLTVL.

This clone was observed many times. CDR3 sequence reads: CASSDRTSGGYEQYF. CDR3 sequence (DNA): TGCGCCAGCAGCGATAGGACTAGCGGGGGGTACGAGCAGTACTTC. The chain combines TRBV10-1 with TRBJ2-7; 14 nucleotides match TRBD2. V lost 6 bases to trimming and J lost 4 bases; unmatched junction nucleotides: 5. There are 15 residues in the CDR3. The germline V gene encodes CDR1 WNHNN and CDR2 SYGVQD (reference sequence).